This entry lists 14 T cell receptor beta chains sequenced from one sample in a study of T cells in tumors after PD-1 blockade. Clones were read by immunoSEQ multiplex PCR, and TCRdb kept only the in-frame ones, dropping some. Altogether tens of thousands of clones are present, roughly 80% being singletons, with the ten largest covering around 9.3%. This material consisted of PBMCs, taken before anti-PD-1 therapy. All receptors come from a human donor with advanced basal cell or squamous cell carcinoma (not recorded which).

This clone was seen only once. The chain links TRBV10-3 to TRBJ1-1; the D gene is possibly TRBD1 (5 bases). V shed 4 bases and J shed 10 bases, with 13 bases lying between them. The CDR3 extends over 12 amino acids. The germline CDR1 and CDR2 sequences are ENHRY and SYGVKD. The CDR3 nucleotides are TGTGCCATCAGTGGGGACCGAGTGCGAGCTTTCTTT. This sequence encodes CAISGDRVRAFF.

The chain couples TRBV20-1 to TRBJ2-3; TRBD2 aligns across 9 bases. The V segment lost 3 bases and the J segment 7 bases; nucleotides outside the gene matches: 5. From germline, CDR1 is DFQATT and CDR2 SNEGSKA (reference sequence). There are 13 residues in the CDR3. This chain's CDR3 is CSASISGGNTQYF. The CDR3 bases are TGCAGTGCTAGTATTAGCGGGGGTAATACGCAGTATTTT.

The rearrangement links TRBV5-1 to TRBJ2-1; 10 bases are a match to TRBD2. Unmatched junction bases numbered 7, after V lost 0 bases and J lost 7 bases. The germline gives CDR1 SGHRS, CDR2 YFSETQ. The CDR3 loop spans 16 amino acids. The CDR3 spells CASSLAVSSGGNEQFF. The CDR3, as DNA: TGCGCCAGCAGCTTGGCCGTGTCTAGCGGGGGTAATGAGCAGTTCTTC.

The chain couples TRBV5-6 to TRBJ1-1; D is possibly TRBD1 (5 bases). The CDR3 covers 12 residues. V lost 5 bases and J 3 bases, leaving 8 bases between the germline ends. Germline values: CDR1 SGHDT, CDR2 YYEEEE. CDR3: CASRRGDTEAFF. The CDR3, as DNA: TGTGCCAGCAGACGAGGGGACACTGAAGCTTTCTTT.

The chain links TRBV5-1 to TRBJ1-5, with D hard to call. This CDR3 contains 14 residues. Trimming took 4 bases from V and 4 from J, leaving 12 bases between them. The germline V gene has CDR1 SGHRS and CDR2 YFSETQ. CDR3 bases: TGCGCCAGCAGCGAGGACGGTACAAATCAGCCCCAGCATTTT. Its protein product is CASSEDGTNQPQHF.

The chain's CDR3 is CASSPQRESYGYTF. CDR3 coding DNA: TGTGCCAGCTCACCGCAACGGGAATCTTATGGCTACACCTTC. The chain links TRBV18 to TRBJ1-2, with D unclear. CDR3 length: 14 residues. The V end lost 3 bases, the J end lost 5 bases, and 13 bases lay between the germline ends. Germline CDR1 is KGHSH and CDR2 is LQKENI.

This clone was detected only once. V is TRBV7-8 and J is TRBJ2-1, with 8 bases identical to TRBD2. This CDR3 region has 14 residues. The V segment lost 7 bases and the J segment 7 bases; nucleotides outside the gene matches: 9. Germline assignment: CDR1 SGHVS and CDR2 FQNEAQ. The CDR3 sequence: CASNSREGVNEQFF. The CDR3 region has the DNA TGTGCCAGCAACTCTCGGGAGGGAGTTAATGAGCAGTTCTTC.

This clone appeared a few times. The same CDR3 is also encoded by other DNA sequences in this sample. V is TRBV5-4 and J is TRBJ1-1; D uncertain. CDR3 size: 12 residues. The V gene lost 4 bases and the J gene lost 3 bases, with 7 bases spanning the gap. Germline V lookup: CDR1 SGHNT, CDR2 YYREEE (reference sequence). CDR3 region: CASSLGDTEAFF. The CDR3 coding sequence is TGTGCCAGCAGCCTGGGTGACACTGAAGCTTTCTTT.

The gene calls are TRBV19 and TRBJ2-1, with 8 bases identical to TRBD1. From germline, CDR1 is LNHDA and CDR2 SQIVND (reference sequence). The CDR3 length is 16 residues. V shed 6 bases and J 1 base; nucleotides not matched to a gene: 8. CDR3 amino acids: CASSPRDRSSYNEQFF. CDR3 sequence (DNA): TGTGCCAGTAGCCCCCGGGACAGGTCTTCCTACAATGAGCAGTTCTTC.

V gene TRBV28 combines with J gene TRBJ1-4; TRBD1 might be the D (5 bases). Trimming pared 3 bases from V and 7 bases from J, leaving 9 bases between. Germline V gives CDR1 MDHEN, CDR2 SYDVKM. This CDR3 region has 13 residues. This CDR3 is CASSLGLGEKLFF. The DNA for the CDR3 is TGTGCCAGCAGTTTGGGGCTCGGTGAAAAACTGTTTTTT. The full variable domain, completed using reference TRBV28 and TRBJ1-4, is DVKVTQSSRYLVKRTGEKVFLECVQDMDHENMFWYRQDPGLGLRLIYFSYDVKMKEKGDIPEGYSVSREKKERFSLILESASTNQTSMYLCASSLGLGEKLFFGSGTQLSVL.

The V and J genes are TRBV15 and TRBJ2-5, with D tentatively TRBD2 (5 bases). V was trimmed by 1 base and J by 2 bases, leaving 5 bases between them. This CDR3 is 13 amino acids long. The germline gives CDR1 LNHNV, CDR2 YYDKDF (reference sequence). The CDR3 spells CATSRAGQETQYF. The CDR3 nucleotides read TGTGCCACCAGCAGAGCGGGACAAGAGACCCAGTACTTC.

The chain couples TRBV9 to TRBJ2-6; unclear D gene. Germline assignment: CDR1 SGDLS and CDR2 YYNGEE. The CDR3 contains 12 residues. Trimming removed 6 bases at V and 3 bases at J, with 4 bases between. The DNA for the CDR3 is TGTGCCAGCACCGATGGGGCCAACGTCCTGACTTTC. Amino acids: CASTDGANVLTF.

The V and J genes are TRBV9 and TRBJ1-1, with 11 bases identical to TRBD1. The CDR3 loop spans 16 amino acids. V lost 1 base, J lost 1 base, and 3 bases stayed unmatched. Germline-derived CDR1 and CDR2 are SGDLS and YYNGEE. CDR3 protein: CASSVIGTGGNTEAFF. In DNA, the CDR3 is TGTGCCAGCAGCGTAATTGGGACAGGGGGGAACACTGAAGCTTTCTTT.

The chain employs TRBV18 and TRBJ1-2, with unresolved D. The V end lost 0 bases, the J end lost 8 bases, and 16 bases lay between the germline ends. CDR3 length equals 15 residues. CDR1 KGHSH and CDR2 LQKENI come from the germline V gene. CDR3 protein: CASSPPLNHVVGYTF. The CDR3 DNA is TGTGCCAGCTCACCACCGTTAAACCACGTAGTGGGCTACACCTTC.